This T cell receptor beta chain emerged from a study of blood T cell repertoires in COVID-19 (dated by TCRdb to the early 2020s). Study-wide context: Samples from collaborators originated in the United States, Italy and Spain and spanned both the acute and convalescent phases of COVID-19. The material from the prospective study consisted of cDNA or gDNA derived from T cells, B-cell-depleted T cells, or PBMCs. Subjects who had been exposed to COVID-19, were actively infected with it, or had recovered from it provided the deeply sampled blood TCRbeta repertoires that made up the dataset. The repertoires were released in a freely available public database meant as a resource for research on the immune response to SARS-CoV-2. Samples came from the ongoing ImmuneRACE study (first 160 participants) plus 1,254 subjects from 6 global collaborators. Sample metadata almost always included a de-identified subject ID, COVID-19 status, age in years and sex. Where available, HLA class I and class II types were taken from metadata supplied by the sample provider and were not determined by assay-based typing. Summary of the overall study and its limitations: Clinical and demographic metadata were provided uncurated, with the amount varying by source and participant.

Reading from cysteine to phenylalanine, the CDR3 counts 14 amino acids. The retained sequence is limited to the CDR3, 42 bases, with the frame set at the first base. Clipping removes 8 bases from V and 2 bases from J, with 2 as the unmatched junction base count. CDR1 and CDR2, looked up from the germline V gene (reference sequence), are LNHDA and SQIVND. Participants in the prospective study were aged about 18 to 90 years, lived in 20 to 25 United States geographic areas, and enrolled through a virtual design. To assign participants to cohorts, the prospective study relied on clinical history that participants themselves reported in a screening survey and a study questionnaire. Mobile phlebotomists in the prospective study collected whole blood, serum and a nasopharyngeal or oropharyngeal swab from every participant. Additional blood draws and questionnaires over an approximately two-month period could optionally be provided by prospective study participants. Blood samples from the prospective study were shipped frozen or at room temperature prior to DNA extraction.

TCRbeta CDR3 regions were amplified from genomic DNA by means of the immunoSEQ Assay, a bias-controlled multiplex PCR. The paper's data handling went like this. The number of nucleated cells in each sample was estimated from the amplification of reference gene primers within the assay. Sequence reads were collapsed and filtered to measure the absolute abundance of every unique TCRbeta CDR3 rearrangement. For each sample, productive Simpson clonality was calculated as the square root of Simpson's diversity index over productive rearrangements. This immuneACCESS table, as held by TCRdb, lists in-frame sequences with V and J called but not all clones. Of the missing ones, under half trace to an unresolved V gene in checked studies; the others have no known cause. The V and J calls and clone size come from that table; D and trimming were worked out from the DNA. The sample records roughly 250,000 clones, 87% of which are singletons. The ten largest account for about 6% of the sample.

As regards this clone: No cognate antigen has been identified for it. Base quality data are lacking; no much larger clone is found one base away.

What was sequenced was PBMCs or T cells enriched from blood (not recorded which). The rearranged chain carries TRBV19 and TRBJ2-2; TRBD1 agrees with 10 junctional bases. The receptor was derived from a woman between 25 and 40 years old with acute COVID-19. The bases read TGTGCCAGTGGACAGGGGGACAACACCGGGGAGCTGTTTTTT. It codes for CASGQGDNTGELFF.